This T cell receptor (beta chain) stems from a study of OX40 agonist ivuxolimab in advanced cancers. Germline lookup yields CDR1 MDHEN and CDR2 SYDVKM. Germline trimming cut 3 bases from V and 5 bases from J; bases unmatched to any gene: 7. This CDR3 contains 16 residues. Some clones are missing from TCRdb's copy, which holds only in-frame ones; the method was immunoSEQ multiplex PCR. The sample has tens of thousands of clones; around 82% are singletons. J is TRBJ2-5 and V is TRBV28, with 12 bases lining up with TRBD2. The material was CD4+ or CD8+ T cells sorted from blood, obtained in a trial of the OX40 agonist ivuxolimab. The source of this sequence is an adult with an advanced solid tumor such as melanoma, head and neck, liver or kidney cancer. In DNA form, the CDR3 reads TGTGCCAGCAGTTTCCCTAGCGGGAGGGCCTGGGAGACCCAGTACTTC. Translation gives CASSFPSGRAWETQYF.